This entry lists 19 T cell receptor beta chains sequenced from one sample in a study of T cells in localized non-small cell lung cancer. Profiling relied on immunoSEQ multiplex PCR, and the TCRdb table lists in-frame clones only, not all of them. The top ten hold approximately 1.5% of the sample, which has around 140,000 clones, around 90% seen once. Sequenced here: peripheral blood, sampled before any cancer treatment. These receptors were taken from a female donor at least 60 years old with stage I lung adenocarcinoma.

The rearrangement links TRBV2 to TRBJ1-1; D perhaps matches TRBD1 (5 bases). The length of the CDR3 is 14 residues. Trimming pared 1 base from V and 0 bases from J, leaving 6 bases between. Looked up from germline, CDR1 is SNHLY and CDR2 is FYNNEI. The CDR3 DNA sequence: TGTGCCAGCAGTGAAGGGGGGATGAACACTGAAGCTTTCTTT. This codes for CASSEGGMNTEAFF.

The J gene is TRBJ2-7, the V gene TRBV27; tentative D call: TRBD1 (6 bases). Germline assignment: CDR1 MNHEY and CDR2 SMNVEV (reference sequence). The CDR3 is made up of 14 amino acids. Trimming left V 5 bases short and J 4 bases short, with 15 bases between. The CDR3: CASSDRDTAYEQYF. In DNA, the CDR3 is TGTGCCAGCAGTGACCGGGACACCGCTTACGAGCAGTACTTC.

The chain joins TRBV7-9 to TRBJ1-5; D unresolved. The CDR3 covers 15 residues. V lost 1 base and J lost 7, with 14 bases in between. The germline CDR1 and CDR2 sequences are SEHNR and FQNEAQ (reference sequence). The CDR3 coding sequence is TGTGCCAGCAGCTTAGGGCCAGAAGGTGGCCAGCCCCAGCATTTT. It translates to CASSLGPEGGQPQHF. The entire variable domain, with the rest obtained from reference TRBV7-9 and TRBJ1-5, is as follows: DTGVSQNPRHKITKRGQNVTFRCDPISEHNRLYWYRQTLGQGPEFLTYFQNEAQLEKSRLLSDRFSAERPKGSFSTLEIQRTEQGDSAMYLCASSLGPEGGQPQHFGDGTRLSIL.

The chain is built from TRBV28 and TRBJ1-2; possibly TRBD1 for D (6 bases). Germline CDR1 reads MDHEN; CDR2 reads SYDVKM. V was shortened by 4 bases and J by 3 bases, with 9 bases between the two germline ends. The CDR3 length is 13 residues. For the CDR3, the DNA is TGTGCCAGCAGTTCACAGGGAGACTATGGCTACACCTTC. Its protein product is CASSSQGDYGYTF.

The CDR3 DNA reads as TGTGCCATCTCTTACGCGAACCGCGAGCAGTACTTC. The encoded protein is CAISYANREQYF. The V and J genes are TRBV10-3 and TRBJ2-7; D gene ambiguous. The CDR3 is 12 amino acids. V lost 8 bases to trimming and J lost 6 bases, with 14 bases between them. The germline gives CDR1 ENHRY, CDR2 SYGVKD.

The chain uses TRBV6-5 and TRBJ2-2, with TRBD1 identical over 9 bases. This CDR3 is 14 amino acids long. Trimming took 4 bases from V and 4 from J; bases not matched to a gene: 1. From germline, CDR1 is MNHEY and CDR2 SVGAGI. The CDR3 DNA reads as TGTGCCAGCAGTTTACAGGGGGCCACCGGGGAGCTGTTTTTT. Translated, it gives CASSLQGATGELFF.

The V call is TRBV6-1, the J call TRBJ2-7; 8 nucleotides line up with TRBD1. V was pared by 8 bases and J by 2 bases, with 5 bases of the junction left unmatched. Germline assignment: CDR1 MNHNS and CDR2 SASEGT. The CDR3 consists of 13 residues. In nucleotides, the CDR3 is TGTGCCAGCCCCGGGACAGGACCCTACGAGCAGTACTTC. Translated: CASPGTGPYEQYF.

This chain links TRBV7-3 with TRBJ2-3; D might be TRBD2 (6 bases). The CDR3 runs to 14 residues. Between the trimmed V and J ends, which lost 3 bases and 2 bases, there was a span of 9 bases. Germline loops: CDR1 SGHTA, CDR2 FQGTGA. CDR3 sequence reads: CASSLVADTDTQYF. DNA for the CDR3: TGTGCCAGCAGCTTGGTAGCGGACACAGATACGCAGTATTTT.

The chain has TRBV4-1 and TRBJ2-5; D tentatively fits TRBD1 or TRBD2 (5 bases each). Germline CDR1 MGHRA, CDR2 YSYEKL. V gave up 5 bases and J gave up 5 bases, with 18 bases separating them. The CDR3 consists of 15 residues. Here the CDR3 reads CASSSLTPGQETQYF. The CDR3 DNA reads TGCGCCAGCAGCTCCCTGACCCCGGGGCAGGAGACCCAGTACTTC.

DNA for the CDR3: TGCGCCAGCAGACCTGAAAAAACGGACAGATTTCAGCCCCAGCATTTT. It specifies CASRPEKTDRFQPQHF. The J gene is TRBJ1-5, the V gene TRBV23-1, with D tentatively TRBD1 (6 bases). TRBV23-1 is an open reading frame, and its role is uncertain. The CDR3 extends over 16 amino acids. Trimming shortened V by 6 bases and J by 6 bases, and 21 bases separated the two germline ends.

Of note for this clone: The sample has other DNA sequences that encode this CDR3 too. This chain connects TRBV7-2 to TRBJ2-1; 10 positions match TRBD2. The CDR3 contains 17 residues. Germline CDR1 is SGHTA and CDR2 is FQGNSA. V shed 0 bases and J 12 bases; nucleotides not matched to a gene: 14. CDR3 nucleotide sequence: TGTGCCAGCAGCTTAGCGTCTAGCGGGAGTGCCAAAGACGGGCAGTTCTTC. Its translation is CASSLASSGSAKDGQFF.

The J gene is TRBJ1-1, the V gene TRBV5-1; 7 bases align to TRBD1. V gave up 0 bases and J gave up 4 bases; unmatched junction bases: 9. Germline V CDR1 and CDR2: SGHRS, YFSETQ. The length of the CDR3 is 16 residues. For the CDR3, the DNA is TGCGCCAGCAGCTTGGCTCCAGGGGGGCAGGGCACTGAAGCTTTCTTT. Residues: CASSLAPGGQGTEAFF. Full variable domain (missing parts from reference TRBV5-1 and TRBJ1-1): KAGVTQTPRYLIKTRGQQVTLSCSPISGHRSVSWYQQTPGQGLQFLFEYFSETQRNKGNFPGRFSGRQFSNSRSEMNVSTLELGDSALYLCASSLAPGGQGTEAFFGQGTRLTVV.

This chain connects TRBV27 to TRBJ1-5; TRBD1 aligns across 10 bases. This CDR3 is built from 17 residues. The germline V gene encodes CDR1 MNHEY and CDR2 SMNVEV (reference sequence). J was trimmed by 7 bases and V by 5 bases; bases with no gene match: 14. The CDR3 coding sequence is TGTGCCAGCAGTCATAGCCAACGACAGGGGGCCGCGCAGCCCCAGCATTTT. Protein product: CASSHSQRQGAAQPQHF.

This clone was detected a few times. This chain uses TRBV6-1 with TRBJ2-7, with 8 bases identical to TRBD1. The CDR3 loop spans 16 amino acids. CDR1 is MNHNS and CDR2 is SASEGT in the germline V gene. The V and J ends lost 4 bases and 1 base, in that order; junction bases with no gene match: 9. This CDR3 is CASSVVATGASYEQYF. For the CDR3, the DNA is TGTGCCAGCAGTGTAGTGGCGACAGGGGCTTCCTACGAGCAGTACTTC.

The chain couples TRBV15 to TRBJ2-7; 11 nucleotides match TRBD2. The germline gives CDR1 LNHNV, CDR2 YYDKDF (reference sequence). This CDR3 spans 15 amino acids. Trimming removed 2 bases from V and 5 bases from J; junction bases left unmatched: 5. The CDR3 nucleotides read TGTGCCACCAGCAGACTCTCACTAGCGGGAGACGAGCAGTACTTC. Amino acids: CATSRLSLAGDEQYF.

This chain joins TRBV5-1 and TRBJ2-3; TRBD2 is a possible D gene (7 bases). This CDR3 region has 15 residues. V lost 1 base and J lost 6, with 15 bases in between. The germline V gene has CDR1 SGHRS and CDR2 YFSETQ. This CDR3 reads CASSLTSDRGDTQYF. In nucleotides, the CDR3 is TGCGCCAGCAGCTTGACTAGCGATAGGGGGGATACGCAGTATTTT.

J is TRBJ2-7 and V is TRBV29-1; 8 bases line up with TRBD1. J gave up 0 bases and V 4 bases, and 8 bases lay outside the gene matches. The V gene's germline CDR1 is SQVTM and CDR2 ANQGSEA. The CDR3 loop spans 15 amino acids. CDR3 DNA sequence: TGCAGCGTTGTGGACAGGGCATCCAGCTCCTACGAGCAGTACTTC. Translated, it gives CSVVDRASSSYEQYF.

A single count supports this clone. This chain uses TRBV28 with TRBJ1-1; possible D gene TRBD1, 5 bases. V dropped 8 bases and J dropped 1 base, with 8 bases sitting between them. This CDR3 region has 12 residues. CDR1 MDHEN and CDR2 SYDVKM come from the germline V gene. CDR3 coding DNA: TGTGCCAGCGTTAGGGGGAACACTGAAGCTTTCTTT. It translates to CASVRGNTEAFF.

This clone has only a few counts. The chain couples TRBV7-2 to TRBJ2-3; unclear D gene. From germline, CDR1 is SGHTA and CDR2 FQGNSA. This CDR3 has 11 amino acids. Trimming removed 2 bases at V and 3 bases at J, with 0 bases between. CDR3 DNA sequence: TGTGCCAGCAGCTTAACAGATACGCAGTATTTT. It codes for CASSLTDTQYF. The variable domain in full, completed from reference TRBV7-2 and TRBJ2-3, reads GAGVSQSPSNKVTEKGKDVELRCDPISGHTALYWYRQSLGQGLEFLIYFQGNSAPDKSGLPSDRFSAERTGGSVSTLTIQRTQQEDSAVYLCASSLTDTQYFGPGTRLTVL.